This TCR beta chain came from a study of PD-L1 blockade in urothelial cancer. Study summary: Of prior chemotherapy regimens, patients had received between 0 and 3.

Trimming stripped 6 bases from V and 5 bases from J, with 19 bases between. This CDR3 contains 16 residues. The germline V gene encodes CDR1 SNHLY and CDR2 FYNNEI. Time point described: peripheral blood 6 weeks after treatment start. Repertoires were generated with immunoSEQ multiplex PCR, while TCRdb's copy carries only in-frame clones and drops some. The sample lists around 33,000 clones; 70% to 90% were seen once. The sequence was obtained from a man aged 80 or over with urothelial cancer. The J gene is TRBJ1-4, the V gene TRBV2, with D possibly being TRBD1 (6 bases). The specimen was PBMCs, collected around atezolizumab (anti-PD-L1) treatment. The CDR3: CASRPGHWWVNEKLFF. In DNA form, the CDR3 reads TGTGCCAGCAGGCCGGGACACTGGTGGGTGAATGAAAAACTGTTTTTT.